This passage covers 27 T cell receptor beta chains from one sample sequenced in a study of blood T cell repertoires in COVID-19. Libraries were prepared by immunoSEQ multiplex PCR; TCRdb keeps only in-frame clonotypes and omits some of them. There are under 120,000 clones in the sample; 75% to 90% occur only once, and 32% lies in the top ten. The sample consisted of peripheral blood. These receptors all come from a woman aged 80 or older with acute or convalescent COVID-19.

The chain employs TRBV5-6 and TRBJ1-5, with TRBD1 as a possible D gene (6 bases). Germline V gene sequence: CDR1 SGHDT, CDR2 YYEEEE. CDR3 size: 14 residues. V was trimmed by 2 bases and J by 2 bases, leaving 8 bases between them. The CDR3 DNA follows: TGTGCCAGCAGCTTCGCAGGGGGCAATCAGCCCCAGCATTTT. It translates to CASSFAGGNQPQHF.

The chain employs TRBV3-1 (or the pseudogene TRBV3-2) and TRBJ2-2, with a possible D match to TRBD2 (7 bases). Germline V gives CDR1 LGHDT, CDR2 YNNKEL (reference sequence). This CDR3 is built from 14 residues. Trimming cost V 4 bases and J 7 bases, with 13 bases left between them. CDR3 amino acids: CASSLRGANGELFF. CDR3 nucleotide sequence: TGTGCCAGCAGCCTCCGGGGGGCCAACGGGGAGCTGTTTTTT.

J is TRBJ2-5 and V is TRBV20-1, with D uncertain. V was shortened by 3 bases and J by 5 bases, with 4 bases between the two germline ends. The CDR3 contains 10 residues. Germline assignment: CDR1 DFQATT and CDR2 SNEGSKA (reference sequence). CDR3 in DNA: TGCAGTGCTAGCTACGAGACCCAGTACTTC. This sequence encodes CSASYETQYF.

The rearrangement joins TRBV5-6 to TRBJ1-2; a possible D gene is TRBD1 (5 bases). CDR1 and CDR2 (germline): SGHDT, YYEEEE. The V end lost 3 bases, the J end lost 4 bases, and 10 bases lay between the germline ends. This CDR3 comprises 13 residues. The CDR3 DNA reads as TGTGCCAGCAGCTCGTGGGGCGGCTATGGCTACACCTTC. It is translated as CASSSWGGYGYTF. The full variable domain, with the rest looked up from reference TRBV5-6 and TRBJ1-2, is DAGVTQSPTHLIKTRGQQVTLRCSPKSGHDTVSWYQQALGQGPQFIFQYYEEEERQRGNFPDRFSGHQFPNYSSELNVNALLLGDSALYLCASSSWGGYGYTFGSGTRLTVV.

This chain connects TRBV4-1 to TRBJ1-1; TRBD1 might be the D (5 bases). The V end lost 0 bases, the J end lost 4 bases, and 21 bases lay between the germline ends. The CDR3 has 18 amino acids. The germline V gene encodes CDR1 MGHRA and CDR2 YSYEKL. The CDR3 reads CASSQDRGGVRRPTEAFF. In DNA form, the CDR3 reads TGCGCCAGCAGCCAAGATCGCGGGGGGGTTCGGAGACCCACTGAAGCTTTCTTT.

This sequence joins TRBV5-4 and TRBJ2-2; 14 bases are a match to TRBD2. With 4 bases clipped from V and 3 bases from J, the junction kept 8 bases outside the gene matches. The CDR3 has 18 residues. Germline V gene data show CDR1 as SGHNT and CDR2 as YYREEE (reference sequence). The CDR3 here is CASSRRTSGGWDTGELFF. The CDR3, as DNA: TGTGCCAGCAGCCGACGGACTAGCGGGGGGTGGGACACCGGGGAGCTGTTTTTT.

The chain uses TRBV5-6 and TRBJ1-3; D uncertain. V dropped 0 bases and J dropped 3 bases, with 7 bases sitting between them. The CDR3 is 14 residues long. Germline V gene lookup returns CDR1 SGHDT and CDR2 YYEEEE. The CDR3 is CASSLESFGNTIYF. CDR3 coding DNA: TGTGCCAGCAGCTTGGAATCCTTTGGAAACACCATATATTTT.

The chain couples TRBV28 to TRBJ2-7; 7 bases line up with TRBD1. Germline CDR1 and CDR2: MDHEN and SYDVKM. The CDR3 runs 16 residues. After removal of 6 bases from V and 2 bases from J, the junction contained 13 bases not matched to a gene. The CDR3 loop is CASRHDLTGIPYEQYF. The CDR3 region has the DNA TGTGCCAGCAGGCACGACCTGACAGGGATTCCCTACGAGCAGTACTTC.

The chain recombines TRBV2 with TRBJ1-5, with 7 bases lining up with TRBD1. Trimming took 4 bases from V and 7 from J; bases not matched to a gene: 7. The germline gives CDR1 SNHLY, CDR2 FYNNEI. The CDR3 is 14 residues long. The CDR3 reads CASSGQGMGQPQHF. The CDR3 nucleotides are TGTGCCAGCAGTGGACAGGGAATGGGGCAGCCCCAGCATTTT.

The chain combines TRBV19 with TRBJ2-7; 7 bases are a match to TRBD1. V was pared by 8 bases and J by 3 bases, with 10 bases of the junction left unmatched. Germline assignment: CDR1 LNHDA and CDR2 SQIVND (reference sequence). CDR3 length: 14 amino acids. CDR3 residues: CASGTVELGYEQYF. The CDR3 region has the DNA TGTGCCAGTGGGACAGTGGAGCTGGGCTACGAGCAGTACTTC.

This chain connects TRBV7-9 to TRBJ1-3; the match to TRBD1 covers 11 bases. The V gene's germline CDR1 is SEHNR and CDR2 FQNEAQ (reference sequence). There are 18 residues in the CDR3. Losses at the gene ends were 7 bases for V and 4 bases for J; bases not matched to a gene: 15. The CDR3 is CASTLGQGAILPGNTIYF. DNA of the CDR3: TGTGCCAGCACCCTCGGACAGGGGGCTATTTTGCCGGGAAACACCATATATTTT.

The chain has TRBV5-4 and TRBJ2-2, with D tentatively TRBD2 (6 bases). Germline lookup yields CDR1 SGHNT and CDR2 YYREEE (reference sequence). CDR3 length equals 16 residues. V was trimmed by 0 bases and J by 0 bases, leaving 9 bases between them. CDR3 sequence (DNA): TGTGCCAGCAGCTTGGGGCGGGGAGCGAACACCGGGGAGCTGTTTTTT. Protein product: CASSLGRGANTGELFF.

Notes on this clone: Different DNA sequences within this sample yield the same CDR3. The chain carries TRBV27 and TRBJ2-2; 7 nucleotides align to TRBD1. This CDR3 comprises 15 residues. Unmatched junction bases numbered 9, after V lost 7 bases and J lost 4 bases. Per germline, CDR1 MNHEY and CDR2 SMNVEV (reference sequence). The CDR3 DNA reads as TGTGCCAGCACCATGACAGGGTGGGGCACCGGGGAGCTGTTTTTT. It encodes CASTMTGWGTGELFF.

V and J are TRBV9 and TRBJ2-1; tentative D call: TRBD1 (6 bases). The germline CDR1 and CDR2 sequences are SGDLS and YYNGEE. V was clipped by 1 base and J by 3 bases, with 14 bases between them. This CDR3 contains 16 residues. Here the CDR3 reads CASSVREKGGYNEQFF. The DNA for the CDR3 is TGTGCCAGCAGCGTAAGGGAAAAAGGGGGCTACAATGAGCAGTTCTTC.

This chain connects TRBV7-2 to TRBJ1-5, with D perhaps TRBD1 (5 bases). CDR3 size: 16 residues. V lost 4 bases and J 3 bases, leaving 16 bases between the germline ends. Germline CDR1 and CDR2: SGHTA and FQGNSA. CDR3 nucleotides: TGTGCCAGCAGCTCCTTGTCTGGGGGGACCAATCAGCCCCAGCATTTT. Its translation is CASSSLSGGTNQPQHF.

This chain connects TRBV11-2 to TRBJ1-2, with D possibly being TRBD1 (5 bases). In germline, CDR1 is SGHAT, CDR2 FQNNGV. V lost 0 bases and J lost 3, with 17 bases in between. The CDR3 has 17 residues. The CDR3 protein is CASSLDLAPRVDYGYTF. Written as DNA, the CDR3 is TGTGCCAGCAGCTTAGATCTAGCGCCCAGGGTTGACTATGGCTACACCTTC. Filled out from reference TRBV11-2 and TRBJ1-2, the complete variable domain reads EAGVAQSPRYKIIEKRQSVAFWCNPISGHATLYWYQQILGQGPKLLIQFQNNGVVDDSQLPKDRFSAERLKGVDSTLKIQPAKLEDSAVYLCASSLDLAPRVDYGYTFGSGTRLTVV.

The chain is built from TRBV9 and TRBJ2-1, with 7 bases identical to TRBD1. CDR1 is SGDLS and CDR2 is YYNGEE in the germline V gene. The CDR3 sequence is 15 residues long. The ends lost 0 bases at V and 2 bases at J; junction bases unmatched: 2. DNA of the CDR3: TGTGCCAGCAGCGTAGGACAGGGCACCTACAATGAGCAGTTCTTC. It codes for CASSVGQGTYNEQFF.

The gene calls are TRBV10-3 and TRBJ1-4; maybe TRBD1 (5 bases). This CDR3 has 16 amino acids. CDR1 ENHRY and CDR2 SYGVKD come from the germline V gene. V lost 0 bases to trimming and J lost 8 bases, with 16 bases between them. This chain's CDR3 is CAISESTPGVREKLFF. CDR3 nucleotide sequence: TGTGCCATCAGTGAGTCGACCCCGGGGGTAAGAGAAAAACTGTTTTTT.

CDR3 nucleotide sequence: TGCGCCAGCAGACCAGGACAGGGGGACGCGTTCGGCTCCTATAATTCACCCCTCCACTTT. Its translation is CASRPGQGDAFGSYNSPLHF. The rearrangement uses TRBV4-1 and TRBJ1-6; 10 bases align to TRBD1. The CDR3 covers 20 residues. Germline V lookup: CDR1 MGHRA, CDR2 YSYEKL. The V and J ends lost 6 bases and 0 bases, in that order; junction bases with no gene match: 14.

The gene calls are TRBV28 and TRBJ1-2, with a weak D call TRBD1 (6 bases). The V end was cut by 4 bases, the J end by 2 bases, with 11 bases between. Germline V CDR1 and CDR2: MDHEN, SYDVKM. The length of the CDR3 is 14 residues. The CDR3 DNA reads TGTGCCAGCAGTTCCCCGGACAGAAACTATGGCTACACCTTC. This sequence encodes CASSSPDRNYGYTF.

In its sample, this clone was seen a few times. This chain uses TRBV10-3 with TRBJ2-7; TRBD1 matches 8 bases. V dropped 4 bases and J dropped 1; count of bases not matched to a gene: 3. The V gene's germline CDR1 is ENHRY and CDR2 SYGVKD. The CDR3 is made up of 14 amino acids. CDR3 in DNA: TGTGCCATCAGTGCGCAGGGGGCATCCTACGAGCAGTACTTC. It is translated as CAISAQGASYEQYF.

The genes are TRBV19 and TRBJ2-6; 8 nucleotides align to TRBD1. This CDR3 is 20 amino acids long. Germline CDR1 and CDR2: LNHDA and SQIVND (reference sequence). V shed 3 bases and J 0 bases; nucleotides not matched to a gene: 13. The CDR3: CASSIGLFGQGLSGANVLTF. CDR3 coding DNA: TGTGCCAGTAGTATCGGGCTTTTTGGACAGGGCCTCTCTGGGGCCAACGTCCTGACTTTC.

This chain connects TRBV10-3 to TRBJ1-2; TRBD1 matches 11 bases. With 1 base clipped from V and 8 bases from J, the junction kept 0 bases outside the gene matches. Germline V lookup: CDR1 ENHRY, CDR2 SYGVKD. There are 13 residues in the CDR3. The DNA of the CDR3 is TGTGCCATCAGTGAGTGGACAGGGGGCGGCTACACCTTC. Protein sequence: CAISEWTGGGYTF.

The chain links TRBV6-5 to TRBJ1-4; D is unresolved. CDR3 size: 15 residues. Trimming took 6 bases from V and 3 from J, leaving 14 bases between them. Germline V gives CDR1 MNHEY, CDR2 SVGAGI. The CDR3 sequence: CASSLSGMANEKLFF. For the CDR3, the DNA is TGTGCCAGCAGCCTCAGCGGAATGGCTAATGAAAAACTGTTTTTT.

The gene calls are TRBV5-5 and TRBJ1-1, with D possibly being TRBD1 (6 bases). CDR3 length: 15 residues. Trimming shortened V by 0 bases and J by 0 bases, and 9 bases separated the two germline ends. Germline V gene lookup returns CDR1 SGHKS and CDR2 YYEKEE (reference sequence). The CDR3 reads CASSLAQGLNTEAFF. For the CDR3, the DNA is TGTGCCAGCAGCTTGGCTCAGGGGTTGAACACTGAAGCTTTCTTT.

The chain is built from TRBV27 and TRBJ1-6; TRBD1 might be the D (5 bases). CDR3 length: 16 residues. Germline assignment: CDR1 MNHEY and CDR2 SMNVEV (reference sequence). Trimming removed 8 bases at V and 2 bases at J, with 16 bases between. CDR3 in DNA: TGTGCCAGCTCCTCATCGACAGCCGCCTATAATTCACCCCTCCACTTT. Translated, it gives CASSSSTAAYNSPLHF.

V gene TRBV28 combines with J gene TRBJ2-7, with TRBD1 matching 10 bases. With V trimmed by 4 bases and J by 2 bases, 5 bases remained unmatched. Looked up from germline, CDR1 is MDHEN and CDR2 is SYDVKM. The CDR3 is 15 residues long. Here the CDR3 DNA reads TGTGCCAGCAGTTATCCGACAGGGGGCACCTACGAGCAGTACTTC. Amino acids: CASSYPTGGTYEQYF.